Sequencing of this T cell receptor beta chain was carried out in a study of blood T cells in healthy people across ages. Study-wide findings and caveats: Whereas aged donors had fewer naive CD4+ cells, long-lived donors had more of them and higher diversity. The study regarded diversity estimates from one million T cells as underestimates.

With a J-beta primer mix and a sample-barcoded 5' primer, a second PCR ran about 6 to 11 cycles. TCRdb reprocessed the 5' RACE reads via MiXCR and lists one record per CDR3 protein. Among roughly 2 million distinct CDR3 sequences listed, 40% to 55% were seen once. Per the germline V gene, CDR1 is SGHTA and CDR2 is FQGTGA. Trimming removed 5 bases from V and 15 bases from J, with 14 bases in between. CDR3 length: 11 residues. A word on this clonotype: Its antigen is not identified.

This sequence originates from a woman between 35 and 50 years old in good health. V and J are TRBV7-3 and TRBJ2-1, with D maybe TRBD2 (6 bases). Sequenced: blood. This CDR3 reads CASSLGGARFF. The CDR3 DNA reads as TGTGCCAGCAGCCTCGGGGGAGCAAGGTTCTTC.